This T cell receptor beta chain stems from a study of blood T cell repertoires in COVID-19. Study-level background: COVID-19 samples, acute and convalescent, were from the United States, Italy and Spain.

Original processing methods: For nucleated cells, counts were estimated from reference gene primer amplification. TCRdb keeps only in-frame clones here, not all; method: immunoSEQ multiplex PCR. Clone size and V and J calls were adopted from that table, with D and trimming inferred from the DNA. The sample lists about 100,000 clones, more than 70% occurring once. Per germline, CDR1 DFQATT and CDR2 SNEGSKA (reference sequence). V lost 8 bases and J lost 9, with 15 bases in between. This CDR3 comprises 11 residues. The chain carries TRBV20-1 and TRBJ2-3, with D possibly being TRBD2 (6 bases). The sequenced sample consisted of peripheral blood. The sequence was obtained from a human donor in a cohort sampled during active COVID-19. CDR3 bases: TGCAGTCCCACTGCGGGACCAACGCAGTATTTT. Its protein is CSPTAGPTQYF.